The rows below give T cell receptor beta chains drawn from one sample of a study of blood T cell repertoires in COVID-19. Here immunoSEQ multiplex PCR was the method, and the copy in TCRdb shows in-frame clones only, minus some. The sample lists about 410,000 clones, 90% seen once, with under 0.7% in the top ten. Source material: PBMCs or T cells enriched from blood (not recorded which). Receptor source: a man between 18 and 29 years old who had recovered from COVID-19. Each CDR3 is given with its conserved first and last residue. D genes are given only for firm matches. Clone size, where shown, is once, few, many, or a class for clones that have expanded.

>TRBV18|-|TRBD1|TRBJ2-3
CASSAPGQLHTDTQYF
TGTGCCAGCTCAGCACCGGGACAGCTCCACACAGATACGCAGTATTTT
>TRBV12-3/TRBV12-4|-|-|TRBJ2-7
CASSFRYEQYF
TGTGCCAGCAGTTTCCGCTACGAGCAGTACTTC
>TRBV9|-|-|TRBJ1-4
CASSVGQTGTRTEKLFF
TGTGCCAGCAGCGTAGGCCAAACCGGGACAAGAACTGAAAAACTGTTTTTT
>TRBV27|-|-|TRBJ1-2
CASSSPEGQGYTF
TGTGCCAGCAGTTCCCCGGAGGGTCAGGGCTACACCTTC
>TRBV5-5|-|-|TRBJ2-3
CASSLGLDEDTQYF
TGTGCCAGCAGCTTGGGCCTAGATGAAGATACGCAGTATTTT
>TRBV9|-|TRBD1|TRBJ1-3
CASSAGQVGTGNTIYF
TGTGCCAGCAGCGCTGGACAGGTTGGAACTGGAAACACCATATATTTT
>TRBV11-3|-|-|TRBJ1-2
CASSEFLEAGYTF
TGTGCCAGCAGCGAGTTCTTGGAGGCTGGCTACACCTTC
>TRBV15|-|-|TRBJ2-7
CATSSRSSYEQYF
TGTGCCACCAGCTCAAGGAGCTCCTACGAGCAGTACTTC
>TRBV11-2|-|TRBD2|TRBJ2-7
CASSALLAGGYEQYF
TGTGCCAGCAGCGCCCTACTAGCGGGAGGGTACGAGCAGTACTTC
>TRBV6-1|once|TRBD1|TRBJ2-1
CASSELEGQGRPNEQFF
TGTGCCAGCAGTGAGTTGGAGGGACAGGGGAGACCAAATGAGCAGTTCTTC
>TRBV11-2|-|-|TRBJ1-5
CASSLASAGAASNQPQHF
TGTGCCAGCAGCTTAGCGTCCGCAGGGGCCGCAAGCAATCAGCCCCAGCATTTT
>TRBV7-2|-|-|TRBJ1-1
CASSLRGGGTEAFF
TGTGCCAGCAGCTTACGTGGGGGAGGCACTGAAGCTTTCTTT
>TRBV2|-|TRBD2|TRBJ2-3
CAGTSGPSDTQYF
TGTGCCGGAACTAGCGGTCCATCGGATACGCAGTATTTT
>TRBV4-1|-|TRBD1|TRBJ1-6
CASSQAATGKSPLHF
TGCGCCAGCAGCCAAGCCGCGACAGGGAAATCACCCCTCCACTTT
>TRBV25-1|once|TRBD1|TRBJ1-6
CASSEGQGTIYNSPLHF
TGTGCCAGCAGCGAGGGACAGGGAACGATCTATAATTCACCCCTCCACTTT
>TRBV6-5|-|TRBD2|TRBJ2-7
CASRASGGYEQYF
TGTGCCAGCAGGGCTAGCGGGGGTTACGAGCAGTACTTC
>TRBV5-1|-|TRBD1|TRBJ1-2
CASSLYGQGGYTF
TGCGCCAGCAGCTTGTACGGACAGGGTGGCTACACCTTC
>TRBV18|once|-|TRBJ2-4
CASSATDRNIQYF
TGTGCCAGCTCAGCCACTGACAGAAACATTCAGTACTTC
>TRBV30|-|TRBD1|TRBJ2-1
CAWSAPGDRGPGEQFF
TGTGCCTGGAGTGCCCCGGGGGACAGGGGGCCGGGTGAGCAGTTCTTC
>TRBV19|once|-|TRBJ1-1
CASSKHRDMNTEAFF
TGTGCCAGTAGTAAACACAGGGATATGAACACTGAAGCTTTCTTT
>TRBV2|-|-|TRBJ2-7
CASSDPLDLTYEQYF
TGTGCCAGCAGTGATCCCCTAGACCTGACGTACGAGCAGTACTTC
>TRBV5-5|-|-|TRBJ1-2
CASSSIGQNYGYTF
TGTGCCAGCAGCTCCATAGGACAGAACTATGGCTACACCTTC
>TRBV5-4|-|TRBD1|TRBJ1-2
CASSLARDRGRGGYTF
TGTGCCAGCAGCTTGGCCCGGGACAGGGGGCGAGGTGGCTACACCTTC